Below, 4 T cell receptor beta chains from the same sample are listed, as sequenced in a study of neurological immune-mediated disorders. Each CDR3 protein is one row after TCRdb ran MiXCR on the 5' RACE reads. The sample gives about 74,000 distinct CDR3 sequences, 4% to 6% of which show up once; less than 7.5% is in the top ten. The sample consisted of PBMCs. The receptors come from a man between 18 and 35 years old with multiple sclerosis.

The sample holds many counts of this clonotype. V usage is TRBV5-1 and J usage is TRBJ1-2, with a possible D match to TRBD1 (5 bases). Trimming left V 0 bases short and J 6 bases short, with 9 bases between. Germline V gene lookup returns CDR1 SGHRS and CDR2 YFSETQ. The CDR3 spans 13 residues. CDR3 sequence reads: CASSLAPTDGYTF. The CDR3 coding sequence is TGCGCCAGCAGCTTGGCCCCGACAGATGGCTACACCTTC.

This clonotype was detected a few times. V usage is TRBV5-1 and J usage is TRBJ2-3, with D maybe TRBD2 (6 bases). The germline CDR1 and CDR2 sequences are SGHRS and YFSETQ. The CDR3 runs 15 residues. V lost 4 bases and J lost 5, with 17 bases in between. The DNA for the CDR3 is TGCGCCAGCAGCATTAGCGGTGGAGAGGAAGATACGCAGTATTTT. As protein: CASSISGGEEDTQYF.

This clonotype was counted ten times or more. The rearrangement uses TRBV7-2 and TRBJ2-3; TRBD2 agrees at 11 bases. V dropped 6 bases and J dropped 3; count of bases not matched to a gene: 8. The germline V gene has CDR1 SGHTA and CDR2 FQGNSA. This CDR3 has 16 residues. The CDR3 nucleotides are TGTGCCAGCAGTTCCGTAGCGGGAGGGTATACAGATACGCAGTATTTT. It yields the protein CASSSVAGGYTDTQYF.

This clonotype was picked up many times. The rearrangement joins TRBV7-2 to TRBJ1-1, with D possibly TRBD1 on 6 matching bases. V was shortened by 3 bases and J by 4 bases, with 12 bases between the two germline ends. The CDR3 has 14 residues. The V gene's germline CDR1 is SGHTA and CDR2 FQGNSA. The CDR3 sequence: CASSFGGLGTEAFF. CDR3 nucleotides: TGTGCCAGCAGCTTCGGGGGGCTCGGCACTGAAGCTTTCTTT.